The table lists the clone carrying this TCR beta chain with a count of one. These data belong to a study of T cell changes during pregnancy in multiple sclerosis. The V end lost 5 bases, the J end lost 8 bases, and 12 bases lay between the germline ends. This CDR3 spans 12 amino acids. From germline, CDR1 is LNHDA and CDR2 SQIVND (reference sequence). Some clones are missing from TCRdb's copy, which holds only in-frame ones; the method was immunoSEQ multiplex PCR. The sample lists over 45,000 clones, about 89% occurring once. The sample in question was peripheral blood, obtained after pregnancy. The clonotype comes from a female donor with multiple sclerosis, enrolled in a pregnancy study. The chain employs TRBV19 and TRBJ1-1; D perhaps matches TRBD1 (5 bases). CDR3 nucleotides: TGTGCCAGTAGTGCGATCAGGGAAGAAGCTTTCTTT. Residues: CASSAIREEAFF.